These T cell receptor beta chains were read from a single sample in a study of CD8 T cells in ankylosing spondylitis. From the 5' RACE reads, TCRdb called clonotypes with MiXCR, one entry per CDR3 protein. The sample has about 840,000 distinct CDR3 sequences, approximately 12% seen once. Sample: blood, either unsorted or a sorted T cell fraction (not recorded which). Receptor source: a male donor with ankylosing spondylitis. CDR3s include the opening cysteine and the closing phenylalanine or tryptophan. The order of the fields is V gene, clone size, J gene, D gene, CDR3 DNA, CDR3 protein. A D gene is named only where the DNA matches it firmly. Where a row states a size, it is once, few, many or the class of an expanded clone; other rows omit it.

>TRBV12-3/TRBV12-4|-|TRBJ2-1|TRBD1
TGTGCCAGCACTTCCGGGACAGGGGATAGCAATGAGCAGTTCTTC
CASTSGTGDSNEQFF
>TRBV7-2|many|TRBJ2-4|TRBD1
TGTGCCAGCAGCCAGGGACAGGTGAAAAACATTCAGTACTTC
CASSQGQVKNIQYF
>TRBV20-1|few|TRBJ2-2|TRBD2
TGCAGTGCTAGGACTAGCGGGGCCACCGGGGAGCTGTTTTTT
CSARTSGATGELFF
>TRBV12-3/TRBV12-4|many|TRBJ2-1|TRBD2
TGTGCCAGCAGCATGACTAGCGGGAGAGTCGATGAGCAGTTCTTC
CASSMTSGRVDEQFF
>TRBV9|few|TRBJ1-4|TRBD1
TGTGCCAGCAGCGGGGACAACCCTGGACAGGGTCAAAAACTGTTTTTT
CASSGDNPGQGQKLFF
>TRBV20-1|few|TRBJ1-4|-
TGCAGTGTTGGGCGAACTAATGAAAAACTGTTTTTT
CSVGRTNEKLFF
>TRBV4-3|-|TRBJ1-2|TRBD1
TGCGCCAGCAGCTTCAGGGGGATGCAGGCCGCCTATGGCTACACCTTC
CASSFRGMQAAYGYTF
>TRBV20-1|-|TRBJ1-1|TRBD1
TGCAGTGCTAGAGGGGGGGACAGGGGGCAAACTGAAGCTTTCTTT
CSARGGDRGQTEAFF
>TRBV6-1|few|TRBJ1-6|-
TGTGCCAGCAGGGGGGATTCGGGTAGAAATTCACCCCTCCACTTT
CASRGDSGRNSPLHF
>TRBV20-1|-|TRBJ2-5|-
TGCAGTGCTAGAGATTGGCAACGGGCAGAAGAGACCCAGTACTTC
CSARDWQRAEETQYF
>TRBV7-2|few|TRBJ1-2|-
TGTGCCAGCAGCTTAGGGGTTTTCTATGGCTACACCTTC
CASSLGVFYGYTF
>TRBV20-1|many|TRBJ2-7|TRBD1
TGCAGTGCTAGAAAGGGGGCAGGCCTCGCTGAGCAGTACTTC
CSARKGAGLAEQYF
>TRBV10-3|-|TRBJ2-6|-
TGTGCCATCAGTGAGTCCCAAGGGGGTGGGGCCAACGTCCTGACTTTC
CAISESQGGGANVLTF
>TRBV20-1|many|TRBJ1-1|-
TGCAGTGCTAGTTTCATCTTGAACACTGAAGCTTTCTTT
CSASFILNTEAFF
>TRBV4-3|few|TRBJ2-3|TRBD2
TGCGCCAGCAGCCAAGACCCTACCCCGAGCGGGGCTAGCACAGATACGCAGTATTTT
CASSQDPTPSGASTDTQYF
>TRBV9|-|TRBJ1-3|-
TGTGCCAGCAGCGTAGGGGCCCCGCGAACGTGGGGAAACACCATATATTTT
CASSVGAPRTWGNTIYF
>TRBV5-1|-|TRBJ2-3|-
TGCGCCAGCAGCTTGGCCCCTGGGCTCGGAGATACGCAGTATTTT
CASSLAPGLGDTQYF
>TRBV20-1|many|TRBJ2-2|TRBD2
TGCAGTGCCGGACTAGCGGAGATCACCGGGGAGCTGTTTTTT
CSAGLAEITGELFF
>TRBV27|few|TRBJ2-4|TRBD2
TGTGCCAGCAGTCCGCGTGGCGGGAGGGTAGCCAAAAACATTCAGTACTTC
CASSPRGGRVAKNIQYF
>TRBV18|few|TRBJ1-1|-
TGTGCCAGCTCACCTTGGGCCAGCCTGAACACTGAAGCTTTCTTT
CASSPWASLNTEAFF
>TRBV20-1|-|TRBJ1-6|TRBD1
TGCAGTGCCAACACACTAACAGGGGGCCTGGGTTCACCCCTCCACTTT
CSANTLTGGLGSPLHF
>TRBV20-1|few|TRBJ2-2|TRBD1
TGCAGTGCTAGAGATTTCAGGACAGGGAACACCGGGGAGCTGTTTTTT
CSARDFRTGNTGELFF
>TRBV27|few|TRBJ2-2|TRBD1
TGTGCCAGCAGCCCCCGGGACAGGGGGCCGGCCGGGGAGCTGTTTTTT
CASSPRDRGPAGELFF
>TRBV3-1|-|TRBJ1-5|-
TGTGCCAGCAGCCGAGGGACGAATCAGCCCCAGCATTTT
CASSRGTNQPQHF
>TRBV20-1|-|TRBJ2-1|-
TGCAGTGCTGCCCGGGACGCCAATGAGCAGTTCTTC
CSAARDANEQFF
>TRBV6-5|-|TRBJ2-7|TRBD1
TGTGCCAGCAGTTACTTGGACAGGGCCAGCGAGCAGTACTTC
CASSYLDRASEQYF
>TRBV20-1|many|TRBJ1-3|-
TGCAGTGCTAGACACGCTGGGGGAAACACCATATATTTT
CSARHAGGNTIYF
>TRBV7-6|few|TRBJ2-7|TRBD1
TGTGCCAGCAGCATCAACAGGGGGGACGAGCAGTACTTC
CASSINRGDEQYF
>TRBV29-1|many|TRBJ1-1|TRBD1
TGCAGCGCCGTGAGGGACAGGGGGTTTTTTGAAGCTTTCTTT
CSAVRDRGFFEAFF
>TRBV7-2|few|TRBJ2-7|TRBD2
TGTGCCAGCAGCTCGCCGGGACTACACTTACGGGGCGAGCAGTACTTC
CASSSPGLHLRGEQYF
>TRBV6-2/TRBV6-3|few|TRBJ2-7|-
TGTGCCAGCAGTTACTCGATCGGGGGCGCATCAGGGGAGCAGTACTTC
CASSYSIGGASGEQYF
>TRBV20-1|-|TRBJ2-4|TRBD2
TGCAGTGCTAGCGGTCGGGGGGAGGAAAACATTCAGTACTTC
CSASGRGEENIQYF
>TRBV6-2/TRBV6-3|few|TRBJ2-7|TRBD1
TGTGCCAGCAGTTCCGGGACAGGGTGGTCCTACGAGCAGTACTTC
CASSSGTGWSYEQYF
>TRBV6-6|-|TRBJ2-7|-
TGTGCCAGCAGTTACTCGGACGGGATTAGGTACGAGCAGTACTTC
CASSYSDGIRYEQYF
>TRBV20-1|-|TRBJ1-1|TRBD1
TGCAGTGGGGACAGAGATCTTCTGAACACTGAAGCTTTCTTT
CSGDRDLLNTEAFF
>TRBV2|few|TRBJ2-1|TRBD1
TGTGCCAGCATTCGGGACAGGGGGGATGAGCAGTTCTTC
CASIRDRGDEQFF
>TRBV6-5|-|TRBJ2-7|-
TGTGCCAGCAGTTCCAACCTTCTCGCGGGTTCCTACGAGCAGTACTTC
CASSSNLLAGSYEQYF
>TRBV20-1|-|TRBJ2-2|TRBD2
TGCAGTGCGTGGACTAGCGGAACCACCGGGGAGCTGTTTTTT
CSAWTSGTTGELFF
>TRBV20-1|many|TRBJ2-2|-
TGCAGTGCTAGTTTAACTGGTCCTCCCTTCTACACCGGGGAGCTGTTTTTT
CSASLTGPPFYTGELFF
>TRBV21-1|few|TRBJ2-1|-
TGTGCCAGCAGCAAAGTGGTCGGTCATGAGCAGTTCTTC
CASSKVVGHEQFF
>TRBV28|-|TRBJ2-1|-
TGTGCCAGCAGTTCCTGGACGGAATACAATGAGCAGTTCTTC
CASSSWTEYNEQFF
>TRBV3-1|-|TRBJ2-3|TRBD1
TGTGCCAGCAGCCAAGATCTCCGAGGGGGCCTAACAGATACGCAGTATTTT
CASSQDLRGGLTDTQYF
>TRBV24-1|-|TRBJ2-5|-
TGTGCCACCAGTGATTCCCGCTTGGGGGAGACCCAGTACTTC
CATSDSRLGETQYF
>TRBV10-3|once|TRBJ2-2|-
TGTGCCATCAGTGAGTATACGAACACCGGGGAGCTGTTTTTT
CAISEYTNTGELFF
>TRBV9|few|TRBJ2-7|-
TGTGCCAGCAGCGCGGACAACTCCTACGAGCAGTACTTC
CASSADNSYEQYF
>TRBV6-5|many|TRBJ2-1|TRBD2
TGTGCCAGCAGTTTTATCGCCCTAGCGGGGGCGGGTAATGAGCAGTTCTTC
CASSFIALAGAGNEQFF
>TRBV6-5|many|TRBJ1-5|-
TGTGCCAGCAGTTCTCGGTCCAGGGTGGGACATCAGCCCCAGCATTTT
CASSSRSRVGHQPQHF
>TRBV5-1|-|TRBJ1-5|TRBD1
TGCGCCAGCAAAGTTCAACCGGGACAGGGGGATCAGCCCCAGCATTTT
CASKVQPGQGDQPQHF
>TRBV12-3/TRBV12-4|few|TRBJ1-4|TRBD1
TGTGCCAGCAGTTCCAATCGGGACAGCAAAAAACTGTTTTTT
CASSSNRDSKKLFF
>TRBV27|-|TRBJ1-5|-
TGTGCCAGCAGCCCAGTCGTAGGGGTGAGGCATCAGCCCCAGCATTTT
CASSPVVGVRHQPQHF
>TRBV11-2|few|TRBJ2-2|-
TGTGCCAGCAGCTTATCAGCATTCCGGGTCAGGGGGAACACCGGGGAGCTGTTTTTT
CASSLSAFRVRGNTGELFF
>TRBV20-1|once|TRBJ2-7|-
TGCAGTGCTAGGGCCTCGGGGATTTCCTACGAGCAGTACTTC
CSARASGISYEQYF
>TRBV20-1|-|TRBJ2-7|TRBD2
TGCAGTGCTAGAGATCGGCTTGGCGCGGGAGGGACCTACGAGCAGTACTTC
CSARDRLGAGGTYEQYF
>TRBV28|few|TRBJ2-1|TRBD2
TGTGCCAGCAGTGTGCGGACTAGCTGGGAGGTTGAGCAGTTCTTC
CASSVRTSWEVEQFF